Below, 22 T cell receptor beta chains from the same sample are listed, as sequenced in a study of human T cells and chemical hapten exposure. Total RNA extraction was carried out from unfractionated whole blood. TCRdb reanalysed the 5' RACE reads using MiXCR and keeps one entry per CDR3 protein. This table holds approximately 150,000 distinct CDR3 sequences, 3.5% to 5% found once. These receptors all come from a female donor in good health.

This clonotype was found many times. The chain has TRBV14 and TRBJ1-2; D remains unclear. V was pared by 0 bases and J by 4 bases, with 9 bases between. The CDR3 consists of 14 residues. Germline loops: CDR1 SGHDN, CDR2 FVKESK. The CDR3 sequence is CASSQDILLYGYTF. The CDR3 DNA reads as TGTGCCAGCAGCCAAGATATTCTCCTCTATGGCTACACCTTC.

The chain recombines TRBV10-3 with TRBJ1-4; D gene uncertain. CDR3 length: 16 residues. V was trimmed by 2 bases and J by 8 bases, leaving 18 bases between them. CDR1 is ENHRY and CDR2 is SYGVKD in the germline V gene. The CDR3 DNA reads TGTGCCATCAGTGAGACATTCGCCCCTTCGGAAGAAAAACTGTTTTTT. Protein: CAISETFAPSEEKLFF.

The CDR3 here is CASSPRAGRGTEAFF. In DNA, the CDR3 is TGTGCCAGCTCACCAAGGGCAGGGAGGGGCACTGAAGCTTTCTTT. This sequence joins TRBV18 and TRBJ1-1; D is possibly TRBD1 (5 bases). The CDR3 spans 15 residues. The V gene's germline CDR1 is KGHSH and CDR2 LQKENI. V was pared by 2 bases and J by 4 bases, with 14 bases between.

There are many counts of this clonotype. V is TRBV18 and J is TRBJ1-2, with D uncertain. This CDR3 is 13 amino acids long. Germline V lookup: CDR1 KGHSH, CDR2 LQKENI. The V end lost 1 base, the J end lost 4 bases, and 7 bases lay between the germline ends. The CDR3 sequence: CASSPQSRYGYTF. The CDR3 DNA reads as TGTGCCAGCTCACCACAAAGTCGCTATGGCTACACCTTC.

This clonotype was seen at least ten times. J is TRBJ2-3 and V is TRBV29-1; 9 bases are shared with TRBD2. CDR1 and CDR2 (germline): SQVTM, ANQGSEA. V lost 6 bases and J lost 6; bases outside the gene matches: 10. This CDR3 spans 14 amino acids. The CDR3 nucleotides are TGCAGCGTCGATTCTAGCGGGGCCGGGGATACGCAGTATTTT. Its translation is CSVDSSGAGDTQYF.

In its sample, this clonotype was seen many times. In nucleotides, the CDR3 is TGTGCCAGCAGTCCCGATACTCATAGCAATCAGCCCCAGCATTTT. Amino acids: CASSPDTHSNQPQHF. V usage is TRBV12-3 or TRBV12-4 and J usage is TRBJ1-5, with unresolved D. The V end lost 5 bases, the J end lost 0 bases, and 11 bases lay between the germline ends. This CDR3 region has 15 residues.

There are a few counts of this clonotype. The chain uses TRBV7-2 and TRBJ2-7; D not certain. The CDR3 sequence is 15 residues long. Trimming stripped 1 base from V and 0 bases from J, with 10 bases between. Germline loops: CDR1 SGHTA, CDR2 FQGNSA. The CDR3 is CASSLVAESSYEQYF. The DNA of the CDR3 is TGTGCCAGCAGCTTAGTTGCGGAGAGCTCCTACGAGCAGTACTTC.

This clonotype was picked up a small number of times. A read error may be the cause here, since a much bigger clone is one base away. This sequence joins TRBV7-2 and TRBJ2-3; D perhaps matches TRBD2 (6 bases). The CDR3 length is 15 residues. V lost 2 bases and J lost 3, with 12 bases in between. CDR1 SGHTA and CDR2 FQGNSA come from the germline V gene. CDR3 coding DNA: TGTGCCAGCAGCTTAATGGGGGGATGGACAGATACGCAGTATTTT. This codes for CASSLMGGWTDTQYF.

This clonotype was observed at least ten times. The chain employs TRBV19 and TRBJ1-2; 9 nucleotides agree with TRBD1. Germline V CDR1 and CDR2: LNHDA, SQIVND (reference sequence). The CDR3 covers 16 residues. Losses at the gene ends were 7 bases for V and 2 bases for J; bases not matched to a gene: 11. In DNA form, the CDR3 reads TGTGCCAGTATCTCCGCGGACAGGGGTTGGAACTATGGCTACACCTTC. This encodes CASISADRGWNYGYTF.

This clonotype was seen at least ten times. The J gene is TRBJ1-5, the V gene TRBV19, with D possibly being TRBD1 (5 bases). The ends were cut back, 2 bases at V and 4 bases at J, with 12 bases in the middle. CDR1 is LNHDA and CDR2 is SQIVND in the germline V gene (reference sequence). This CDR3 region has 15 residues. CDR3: CASSISQGWNQPQHF. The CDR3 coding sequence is TGTGCCAGTAGTATATCCCAGGGCTGGAATCAGCCCCAGCATTTT.

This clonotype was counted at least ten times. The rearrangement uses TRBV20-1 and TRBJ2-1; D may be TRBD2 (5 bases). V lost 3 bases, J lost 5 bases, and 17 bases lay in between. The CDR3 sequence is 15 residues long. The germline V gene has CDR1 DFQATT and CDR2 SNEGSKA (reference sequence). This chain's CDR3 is CSASDYQMVDNEQFF. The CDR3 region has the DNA TGCAGTGCTAGCGACTACCAAATGGTCGACAATGAGCAGTTCTTC.

The CDR3 DNA is TGTGCCAGCAGCTTAGACAGGGGGCATGAGCAGTTCTTC. Its translation is CASSLDRGHEQFF. This sequence joins TRBV5-4 and TRBJ2-1; TRBD1 agrees at 10 bases. The CDR3 runs 13 residues. V was clipped by 2 bases and J by 8 bases; unmatched bases: 1. Germline CDR1 and CDR2: SGHNT and YYREEE (reference sequence).

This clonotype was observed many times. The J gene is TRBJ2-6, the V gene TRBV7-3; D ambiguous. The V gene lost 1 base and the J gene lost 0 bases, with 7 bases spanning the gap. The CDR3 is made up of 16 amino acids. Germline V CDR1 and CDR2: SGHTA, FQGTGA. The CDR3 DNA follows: TGTGCCAGCAGCTTAAAGGACGGCTCTGGGGCCAACGTCCTGACTTTC. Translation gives CASSLKDGSGANVLTF.

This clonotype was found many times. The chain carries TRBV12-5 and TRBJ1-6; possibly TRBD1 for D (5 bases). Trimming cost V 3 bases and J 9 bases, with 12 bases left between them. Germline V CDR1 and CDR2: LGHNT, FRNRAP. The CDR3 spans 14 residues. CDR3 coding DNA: TGTGCTAGTGGTTTATCTCCTCAGGGTTCACCCCTCCACTTT. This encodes CASGLSPQGSPLHF.

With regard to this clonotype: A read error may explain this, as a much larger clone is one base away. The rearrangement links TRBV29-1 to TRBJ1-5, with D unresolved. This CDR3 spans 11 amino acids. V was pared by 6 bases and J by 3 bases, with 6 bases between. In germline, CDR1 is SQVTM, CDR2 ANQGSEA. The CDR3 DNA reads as TGCAGCGTCCGCCCCAATCAGCCCCAGCATTTT. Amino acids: CSVRPNQPQHF.

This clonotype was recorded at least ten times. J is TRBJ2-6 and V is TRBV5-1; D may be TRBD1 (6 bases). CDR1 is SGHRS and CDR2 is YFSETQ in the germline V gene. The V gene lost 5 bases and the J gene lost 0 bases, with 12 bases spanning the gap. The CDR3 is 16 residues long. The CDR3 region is CASSPGHSSGANVLTF. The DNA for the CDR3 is TGCGCCAGCAGTCCGGGACACAGCTCTGGGGCCAACGTCCTGACTTTC.

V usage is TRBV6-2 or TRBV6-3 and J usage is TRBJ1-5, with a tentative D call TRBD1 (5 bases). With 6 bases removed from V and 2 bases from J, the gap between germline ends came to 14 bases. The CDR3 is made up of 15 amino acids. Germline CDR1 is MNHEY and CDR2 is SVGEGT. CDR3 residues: CASRPPRGGNQPQHF. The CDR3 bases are TGTGCCAGCAGGCCCCCCCGGGGCGGCAATCAGCCCCAGCATTTT.

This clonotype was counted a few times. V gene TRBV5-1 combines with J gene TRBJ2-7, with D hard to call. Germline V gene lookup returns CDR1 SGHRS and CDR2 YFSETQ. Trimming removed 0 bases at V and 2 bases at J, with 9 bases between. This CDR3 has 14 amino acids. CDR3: CASSLDVGPYEQYF. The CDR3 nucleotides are TGCGCCAGCAGCTTGGATGTAGGGCCCTACGAGCAGTACTTC.

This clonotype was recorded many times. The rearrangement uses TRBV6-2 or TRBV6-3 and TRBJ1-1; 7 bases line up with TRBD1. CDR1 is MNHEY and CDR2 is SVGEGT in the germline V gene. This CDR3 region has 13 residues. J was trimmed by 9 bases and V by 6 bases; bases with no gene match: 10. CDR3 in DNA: TGTGCCAGCAGATTTACAGGGGCCCGGCAAGCTTTCTTT. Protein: CASRFTGARQAFF.

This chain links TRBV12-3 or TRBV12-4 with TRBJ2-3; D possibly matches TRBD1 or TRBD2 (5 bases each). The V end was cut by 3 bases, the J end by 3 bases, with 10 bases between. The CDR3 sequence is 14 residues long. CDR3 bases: TGTGCCAGCAGTTTTTTTGGGGGAACAGATACGCAGTATTTT. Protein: CASSFFGGTDTQYF.

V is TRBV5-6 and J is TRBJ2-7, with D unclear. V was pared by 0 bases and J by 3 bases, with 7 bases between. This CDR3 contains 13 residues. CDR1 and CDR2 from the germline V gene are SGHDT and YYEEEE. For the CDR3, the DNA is TGTGCCAGCAGCTTGGACAGTCACTACGAGCAGTACTTC. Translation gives CASSLDSHYEQYF.

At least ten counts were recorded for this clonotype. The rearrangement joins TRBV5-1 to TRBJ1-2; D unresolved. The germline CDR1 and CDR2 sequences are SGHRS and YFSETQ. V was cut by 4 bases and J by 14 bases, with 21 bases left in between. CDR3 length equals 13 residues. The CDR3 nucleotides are TGCGCCAGCAGCGCGGATGTGACTTCCGGGGAAACCTTC. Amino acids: CASSADVTSGETF. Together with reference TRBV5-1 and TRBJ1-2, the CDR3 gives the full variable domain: KAGVTQTPRYLIKTRGQQVTLSCSPISGHRSVSWYQQTPGQGLQFLFEYFSETQRNKGNFPGRFSGRQFSNSRSEMNVSTLELGDSALYLCASSADVTSGETFGSGTRLTVV.